One and the same sample provided the 7 T cell receptor beta chains below, sequenced in a study of shared clonotypes between healthy human individuals. The protocol was immunoSEQ multiplex PCR, while the TCRdb copy is restricted to in-frame clones and leaves out a portion. The sample consists of over a million clones, more than 95% of them appearing once. The sequencing input was naive CD4+ T cells sorted from blood. Subset given: CD45RA+ positively selected. Receptor source: a man aged 25 to 40 in good health.

The chain recombines TRBV2 with TRBJ1-2, with a possible D match to TRBD1 (5 bases). V shed 1 base and J shed 4 bases, with 10 bases lying between them. There are 14 residues in the CDR3. Germline-derived CDR1 and CDR2 are SNHLY and FYNNEI. The CDR3 DNA reads TGTGCCAGCAGTGAAGTCAGGGTCGCCTATGGCTACACCTTC. This encodes CASSEVRVAYGYTF.

On this clone: The sample holds other DNA sequences that translate to the same CDR3. V is TRBV7-9 and J is TRBJ2-3, with D possibly TRBD1 on 5 matching bases. Germline loops: CDR1 SEHNR, CDR2 FQNEAQ (reference sequence). The CDR3 covers 14 residues. The V and J ends lost 8 bases and 1 base respectively, with 13 bases between them. In nucleotides, the CDR3 is TGTGCCAGCTCTCTGGGGCAGGGCACAGATACGCAGTATTTT. Translated, it gives CASSLGQGTDTQYF. Together with reference TRBV7-9 and TRBJ2-3, the CDR3 gives the full variable domain: DTGVSQNPRHKITKRGQNVTFRCDPISEHNRLYWYRQTLGQGPEFLTYFQNEAQLEKSRLLSDRFSAERPKGSFSTLEIQRTEQGDSAMYLCASSLGQGTDTQYFGPGTRLTVL.

Note on this clone: Other nucleotide sequences in the sample specify the same CDR3. V gene TRBV2 combines with J gene TRBJ2-5, with TRBD1 identical over 7 bases. Germline assignment: CDR1 SNHLY and CDR2 FYNNEI. CDR3 length: 14 amino acids. V lost 7 bases and J lost 0; bases outside the gene matches: 5. The CDR3 nucleotides are TGTGCCAGCAAGACGGGACAGTACCAAGAGACCCAGTACTTC. Encoded protein: CASKTGQYQETQYF. The whole variable domain, filled in from reference TRBV2 and TRBJ2-5, reads EPEVTQTPSHQVTQMGQEVILRCVPISNHLYFYWYRQILGQKVEFLVSFYNNEISEKSEIFDDQFSVERPDGSNFTLKIRSTKLEDSAMYFCASKTGQYQETQYFGPGTRLLVL.

The V and J genes are TRBV13 and TRBJ2-7; unclear D gene. Germline lookup yields CDR1 PRHDT and CDR2 FYEKMQ (reference sequence). The germline V and J ends were trimmed by 5 bases and 2 bases, with 7 bases remaining between them. The CDR3 spans 12 residues. CDR3 sequence (DNA): TGTGCCAGCAGCCTCCTCGCCTACGAGCAGTACTTC. The encoded protein is CASSLLAYEQYF. Filled out from reference TRBV13 and TRBJ2-7, the complete variable domain reads AAGVIQSPRHLIKEKRETATLKCYPIPRHDTVYWYQQGPGQDPQFLISFYEKMQSDKGSIPDRFSAQQFSDYHSELNMSSLELGDSALYFCASSLLAYEQYFGPGTRLTVT.

The chain has TRBV6-1 and TRBJ2-2; a weak D match, TRBD2 (5 bases). The CDR3 has 14 residues. Trimming took off 8 bases at V and 1 base at J, with 11 bases between the two ends. Germline CDR1 and CDR2: MNHNS and SASEGT. The CDR3 nucleotides are TGTGCCAGCGTGCTAGGAGGGAACACCGGGGAGCTGTTTTTT. Encoded protein: CASVLGGNTGELFF.

The V and J genes are TRBV9 and TRBJ2-5; no firm D call. Trimming removed 0 bases at V and 1 base at J, with 16 bases between. The CDR3 runs 17 residues. Germline loops: CDR1 SGDLS, CDR2 YYNGEE. The CDR3 DNA reads TGTGCCAGCAGCGTAGGGGCTAGAGAAGCCTTCCAAGAGACCCAGTACTTC. This encodes CASSVGAREAFQETQYF.

The rearrangement uses TRBV5-1 and TRBJ1-5, with 9 positions matching TRBD1. This CDR3 has 19 amino acids. V dropped 1 base and J dropped 2; count of bases not matched to a gene: 13. The V gene's germline CDR1 is SGHRS and CDR2 YFSETQ. This CDR3 reads CASSLPRDREEYGNQPQHF. DNA of the CDR3: TGCGCCAGCAGCTTGCCCCGGGACAGGGAGGAGTATGGCAATCAGCCCCAGCATTTT. The full variable domain, in which reference TRBV5-1 and TRBJ1-5 provide the parts outside the CDR3, is KAGVTQTPRYLIKTRGQQVTLSCSPISGHRSVSWYQQTPGQGLQFLFEYFSETQRNKGNFPGRFSGRQFSNSRSEMNVSTLELGDSALYLCASSLPRDREEYGNQPQHFGDGTRLSIL.